The next 27 T cell receptor beta chains were all read from a single sample in a study of beta chain features in type 1 diabetes. Reverse transcription of all isolated RNA meant that expressed TCRB transcripts were sequenced. Sequencing used immunoSEQ multiplex PCR; TCRdb keeps in-frame clones, though not all of them. The sample lists fewer than 900,000 clones, roughly 17% occurring once. The sequencing input was naive CD4+ T cells from blood. The receptors were gathered from a young woman in good health.

The chain carries TRBV18 and TRBJ2-7; TRBD2 is a possible D gene (6 bases). Trimming removed 5 bases at V and 6 bases at J, with 20 bases between. The CDR3 loop spans 15 amino acids. Germline V lookup: CDR1 KGHSH, CDR2 LQKENI. DNA of the CDR3: TGTGCCAGCTCATCCTTAGCGGTCCTAGCCTCCGAGCAGTACTTC. It yields the protein CASSSLAVLASEQYF.

About this clone: Different DNA sequences within this sample yield the same CDR3. The chain has TRBV9 and TRBJ1-2; the D is unclear. This CDR3 has 12 amino acids. Trimming took off 0 bases at V and 8 bases at J, with 8 bases between the two ends. Germline V gene data show CDR1 as SGDLS and CDR2 as YYNGEE. The CDR3 DNA follows: TGTGCCAGCAGCGTAGAGGGTACCGGCTACACCTTC. This gives the protein CASSVEGTGYTF.

This clone was seen a few times. The rearrangement links TRBV27 to TRBJ2-6; TRBD1 matches at 7 bases. The germline gives CDR1 MNHEY, CDR2 SMNVEV (reference sequence). V dropped 4 bases and J dropped 1; count of bases not matched to a gene: 7. There are 17 residues in the CDR3. In DNA, the CDR3 is TGTGCCAGCAGTTGGACAGGCCTACCTTCTGGGGCCAACGTCCTGACTTTC. This sequence encodes CASSWTGLPSGANVLTF.

This clone has more than one count but fewer than ten. V usage is TRBV4-3 and J usage is TRBJ2-7, with 7 bases fitting TRBD2. Germline V gene sequence: CDR1 LGHNA, CDR2 YSLEER. This CDR3 is 13 amino acids long. Germline trimming cut 0 bases from V and 12 bases from J; bases unmatched to any gene: 8. The CDR3 region has the DNA TGCGCCAGCAGCCAAGATTGGTGGGAGGGCTTGTACTTC. Translated, it gives CASSQDWWEGLYF.

The chain links TRBV2 to TRBJ2-7, with D perhaps being TRBD1 or TRBD2 (5 bases each). Trimming left V 1 base short and J 3 bases short, with 13 bases between. The CDR3 sequence is 15 residues long. From germline, CDR1 is SNHLY and CDR2 FYNNEI. CDR3 coding DNA: TGTGCCAGCAGTGAAGTCGGGACGACATACTACGAGCAGTACTTC. This translates into CASSEVGTTYYEQYF.

The rearrangement joins TRBV2 to TRBJ2-7; the match to TRBD2 covers 11 bases. J was trimmed by 9 bases and V by 2 bases; bases with no gene match: 9. CDR1 is SNHLY and CDR2 is FYNNEI in the germline V gene. The CDR3 runs to 15 residues. The CDR3 DNA follows: TGTGCCAGCAGTGAATCGACTAGCGGGATCTTAGGGCAGTACTTC. This codes for CASSESTSGILGQYF.

The chain has TRBV5-6 and TRBJ2-7; D is possibly TRBD1 (5 bases). The V gene lost 6 bases and the J gene lost 1 base, with 11 bases spanning the gap. CDR3 length: 13 amino acids. CDR1 is SGHDT, CDR2 YYEEEE, per germline. The DNA for the CDR3 is TGTGCCAGCAACCAACAGGTTTCCTACGAGCAGTACTTC. Its protein is CASNQQVSYEQYF.

This clone was picked up one time. The rearrangement links TRBV18 to TRBJ2-1; D ambiguous. The V gene lost 2 bases and the J gene lost 6 bases, with 11 bases spanning the gap. The CDR3 sequence is 14 residues long. Per germline, CDR1 KGHSH and CDR2 LQKENI. DNA of the CDR3: TGTGCCAGCTCACCAGCGAGATCAGGCAATGAGCAGTTCTTC. This translates into CASSPARSGNEQFF. Full variable domain (rest looked up from reference TRBV18 and TRBJ2-1): NAGVMQNPRHLVRRRGQEARLRCSPMKGHSHVYWYRQLPEEGLKFMVYLQKENIIDESGMPKERFSAEFPKEGPSILRIQQVVRGDSAAYFCASSPARSGNEQFFGPGTRLTVL.

This chain links TRBV4-2 with TRBJ2-7, with 8 nucleotides matching TRBD2. Trimming took 0 bases from V and 1 from J; bases not matched to a gene: 11. Germline V lookup: CDR1 LGHNA, CDR2 YNFKEQ. The CDR3 extends over 18 amino acids. The CDR3: CASSQDAREGGSSYEQYF. The DNA for the CDR3 is TGTGCCAGCAGCCAAGATGCCCGGGAGGGCGGTAGTTCCTACGAGCAGTACTTC.

The chain links TRBV7-9 to TRBJ1-1; TRBD1 matches at 8 bases. CDR1 SEHNR and CDR2 FQNEAQ come from the germline V gene (reference sequence). The CDR3 contains 14 residues. Trimming cost V 5 bases and J 4 bases; bases outside gene matches: 6. In DNA, the CDR3 is TGTGCCAGCAGCACAGGACAGGGTTCCACTGAAGCTTTCTTT. Residues: CASSTGQGSTEAFF.

This clone appeared a few times. As DNA, the CDR3 is TGTGCCAGCAGCAGTCAGGGCTACGAGCAGTACTTC. Translated, it gives CASSSQGYEQYF. V is TRBV5-8 and J is TRBJ2-7; possible D gene TRBD1, 5 bases. Trimming removed 4 bases from V and 3 bases from J, with 8 bases in between. Per the germline V gene, CDR1 is SGHTS and CDR2 is YDEGEE. CDR3 length equals 12 residues.

The V call is TRBV5-4, the J call TRBJ2-5; 9 nucleotides align to TRBD1. The germline CDR1 and CDR2 sequences are SGHNT and YYREEE (reference sequence). The CDR3 is 15 residues long. The V and J ends lost 4 bases and 2 bases, in that order; junction bases with no gene match: 6. The DNA of the CDR3 is TGTGCCAGCAGCCTGACAGGGGGAAATCAAGAGACCCAGTACTTC. It translates to CASSLTGGNQETQYF.

In this sample, this clone turned up a few times. The chain uses TRBV2 and TRBJ2-1, with TRBD2 matching 10 bases. The CDR3 totals 16 residues. From germline, CDR1 is SNHLY and CDR2 FYNNEI. The V segment lost 5 bases and the J segment 6 bases; nucleotides outside the gene matches: 10. DNA for the CDR3: TGTGCCAGCAGTATTGGCGGGACTAGCGTCGGCAATGAGCAGTTCTTC. Its translation is CASSIGGTSVGNEQFF.

V and J are TRBV13 and TRBJ1-1; TRBD1 agrees at 8 bases. V shed 4 bases, J shed 7 bases, and the junction held 2 bases outside the gene matches. Per germline, CDR1 PRHDT and CDR2 FYEKMQ (reference sequence). The CDR3 length is 12 residues. The CDR3 bases are TGTGCCAGCAGCTACAGGGGGGTTGAAGCTTTCTTT. The encoded protein is CASSYRGVEAFF.

The J gene is TRBJ2-1, the V gene TRBV7-9; 7 bases match TRBD2. This CDR3 has 13 residues. V shed 2 bases and J 8 bases; nucleotides not matched to a gene: 3. Germline-derived CDR1 and CDR2 are SEHNR and FQNEAQ (reference sequence). CDR3: CASSLRLAHEQFF. In DNA, the CDR3 is TGTGCCAGCAGCTTACGACTAGCACATGAGCAGTTCTTC.

This clone was picked up a small number of times. The rearrangement uses TRBV2 and TRBJ2-7; TRBD1 matches 10 bases. J gave up 3 bases and V 5 bases, and 7 bases lay outside the gene matches. Germline values: CDR1 SNHLY, CDR2 FYNNEI. This CDR3 comprises 15 residues. The CDR3 reads CASSPGQGGFYEQYF. Here the CDR3 DNA reads TGTGCCAGCAGTCCAGGACAGGGGGGCTTCTACGAGCAGTACTTC.

The chain recombines TRBV2 with TRBJ2-7; 8 nucleotides match TRBD1. The CDR3 covers 14 residues. The germline CDR1 and CDR2 sequences are SNHLY and FYNNEI. Trimming removed 6 bases from V and 5 bases from J; junction bases left unmatched: 9. The CDR3 DNA sequence: TGTGCCAGCAGAGAGCGGACAGGGACCCACGAGCAGTACTTC. Translated: CASRERTGTHEQYF.

V usage is TRBV28 and J usage is TRBJ1-2; D unclear. The CDR3 is made up of 13 amino acids. Germline CDR1 MDHEN, CDR2 SYDVKM. V gave up 3 bases and J gave up 6 bases, with 11 bases separating them. The CDR3 DNA sequence: TGTGCCAGCAGTTTTTTTGCGGGGAATGGCTACACCTTC. It encodes CASSFFAGNGYTF.

V is TRBV29-1 and J is TRBJ2-7; the D is unclear. Germline V gene lookup returns CDR1 SQVTM and CDR2 ANQGSEA. Trimming pared 3 bases from V and 5 bases from J, leaving 8 bases between. The CDR3 loop spans 11 amino acids. CDR3 DNA: TGCAGCGTTGACGATTTCAACGAGCAGTACTTC. This codes for CSVDDFNEQYF.

This clone was detected only a few times. This sequence joins TRBV4-2 and TRBJ2-2; TRBD2 aligns across 11 bases. The CDR3 has 16 amino acids. V trimming: 4 bases; J trimming: 5 bases; junction bases outside the gene matches: 6. Germline CDR1 and CDR2: LGHNA and YNFKEQ. For the CDR3, the DNA is TGTGCCAGCAGCCCTACTAGCGGGAGAGGGACCGGGGAGCTGTTTTTT. Protein sequence: CASSPTSGRGTGELFF.

This chain links TRBV5-4 with TRBJ2-7; possibly TRBD1 or TRBD2 for D (5 bases each). V was trimmed by 0 bases and J by 2 bases, leaving 9 bases between them. The CDR3 length is 14 residues. Germline V gene data show CDR1 as SGHNT and CDR2 as YYREEE (reference sequence). The CDR3: CASSLAGTTYEQYF. CDR3 nucleotides: TGTGCCAGCAGCTTGGCCGGGACGACCTACGAGCAGTACTTC.

J is TRBJ2-7 and V is TRBV29-1, with TRBD2 matching 9 bases. The V gene end was trimmed by 0 bases and the J gene end by 3 bases; junction bases not matched to a gene: 6. The CDR3 loop spans 15 amino acids. CDR1 and CDR2 (germline): SQVTM, ANQGSEA. The CDR3 loop is CSVEDLGGRVYEQYF. In DNA, the CDR3 is TGCAGCGTTGAAGATCTGGGCGGGAGGGTCTACGAGCAGTACTTC.

This chain uses TRBV6-6 with TRBJ2-7; perhaps TRBD2 as D (6 bases). V gave up 6 bases and J gave up 5 bases, with 20 bases separating them. The CDR3 has 15 amino acids. The germline gives CDR1 MNHNY, CDR2 SVGAGI (reference sequence). The DNA of the CDR3 is TGTGCCAGCAGACCCTTGAGTGGGAGGTATCACGAGCAGTACTTC. Translation: CASRPLSGRYHEQYF.

The chain carries TRBV4-2 and TRBJ1-2, with TRBD1 matching over 7 bases. The CDR3 sequence is 19 residues long. Germline values: CDR1 LGHNA, CDR2 YNFKEQ. V shed 7 bases, J shed 0 bases, and the junction held 20 bases outside the gene matches. DNA for the CDR3: TGTGCCAGCACCACCGGCGATTATTCGACAGGGAGGACTAACTATGGCTACACCTTC. It codes for CASTTGDYSTGRTNYGYTF.

The DNA for the CDR3 is TGTGCCAGCTCACCAAAGAACGAGGGGGCGAACACCGGGGAGCTGTTTTTT. This translates into CASSPKNEGANTGELFF. V gene TRBV18 combines with J gene TRBJ2-2; tentative D call: TRBD1 (6 bases). The germline V gene has CDR1 KGHSH and CDR2 LQKENI. This CDR3 spans 17 amino acids. V lost 2 bases and J lost 0, with 13 bases in between.

The chain's CDR3 is CASNIQGNTGELFF. CDR3 in DNA: TGTGCCAGCAACATACAGGGGAACACCGGGGAGCTGTTTTTT. This rearrangement joins TRBV4-2 to TRBJ2-2; possibly TRBD1 for D (6 bases). The germline V gene has CDR1 LGHNA and CDR2 YNFKEQ. The CDR3 is made up of 14 amino acids. Trimming shortened V by 7 bases and J by 1 base, and 10 bases separated the two germline ends.

This clone was seen more than once but under ten times. The genes are TRBV27 and TRBJ1-5; tentative D call: TRBD1 (5 bases). Germline V gene lookup returns CDR1 MNHEY and CDR2 SMNVEV (reference sequence). This CDR3 is 15 amino acids long. V was pared by 2 bases and J by 3 bases, with 11 bases between. The CDR3 DNA sequence: TGTGCCAGCAGTTTACATGGGGGGACCAATCAGCCCCAGCATTTT. It yields the protein CASSLHGGTNQPQHF.